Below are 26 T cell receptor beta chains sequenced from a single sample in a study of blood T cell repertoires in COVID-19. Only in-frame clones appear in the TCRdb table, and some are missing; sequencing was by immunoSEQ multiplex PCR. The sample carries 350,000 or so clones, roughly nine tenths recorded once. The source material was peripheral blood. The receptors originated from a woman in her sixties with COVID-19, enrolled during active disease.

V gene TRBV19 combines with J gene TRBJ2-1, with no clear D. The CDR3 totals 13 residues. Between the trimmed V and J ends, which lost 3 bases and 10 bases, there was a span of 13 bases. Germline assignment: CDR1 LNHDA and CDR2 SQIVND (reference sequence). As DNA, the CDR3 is TGTGCCAGTAGTATTCTTCAACACACCGAGCAGTTCTTC. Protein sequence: CASSILQHTEQFF. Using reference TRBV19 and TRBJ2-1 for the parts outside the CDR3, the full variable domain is DGGITQSPKYLFRKEGQNVTLSCEQNLNHDAMYWYRQDPGQGLRLIYYSQIVNDFQKGDIAEGYSVSREKKESFPLTVTSAQKNPTAFYLCASSILQHTEQFFGPGTRLTVL.

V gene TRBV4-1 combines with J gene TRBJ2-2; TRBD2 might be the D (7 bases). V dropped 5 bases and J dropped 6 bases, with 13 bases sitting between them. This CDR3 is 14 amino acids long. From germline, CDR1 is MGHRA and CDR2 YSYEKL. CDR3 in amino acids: CASSGLGGPGELFF. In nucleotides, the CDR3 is TGCGCCAGCAGCGGCTTGGGGGGGCCCGGGGAGCTGTTTTTT.

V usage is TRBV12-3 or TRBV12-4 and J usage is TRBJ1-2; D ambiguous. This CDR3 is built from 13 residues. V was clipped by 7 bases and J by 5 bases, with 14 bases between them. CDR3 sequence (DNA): TGTGCCAGCACCCCGGGGAGGGTTTATGGCTACACCTTC. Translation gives CASTPGRVYGYTF.

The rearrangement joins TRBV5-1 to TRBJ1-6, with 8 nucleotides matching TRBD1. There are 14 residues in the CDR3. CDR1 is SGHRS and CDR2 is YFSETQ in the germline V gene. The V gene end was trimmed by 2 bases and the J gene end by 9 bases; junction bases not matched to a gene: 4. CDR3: CASSFGQGTSPLHF. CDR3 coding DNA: TGCGCCAGCAGCTTCGGACAGGGCACTTCACCCCTCCACTTT.

Here the CDR3 reads CASSQDLVQQNSYEQYF. The CDR3 nucleotides are TGCGCCAGCAGCCAAGATCTGGTACAGCAGAACTCCTACGAGCAGTACTTC. The chain combines TRBV4-1 with TRBJ2-7; D is uncertain. Per germline, CDR1 MGHRA and CDR2 YSYEKL. This CDR3 comprises 17 residues. Trimming took off 0 bases at V and 0 bases at J, with 15 bases between the two ends.

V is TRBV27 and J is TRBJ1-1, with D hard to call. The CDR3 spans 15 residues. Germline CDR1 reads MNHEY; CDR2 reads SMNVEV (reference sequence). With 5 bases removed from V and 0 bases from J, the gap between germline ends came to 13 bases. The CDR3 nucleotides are TGTGCCAGCAGTCCCCTGGGCGACGTGAACACTGAAGCTTTCTTT. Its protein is CASSPLGDVNTEAFF.

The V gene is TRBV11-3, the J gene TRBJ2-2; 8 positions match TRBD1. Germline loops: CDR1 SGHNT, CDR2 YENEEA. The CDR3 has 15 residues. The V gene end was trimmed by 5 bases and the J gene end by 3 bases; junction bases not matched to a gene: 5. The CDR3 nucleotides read TGTGCCAGCAGCGCCGGACAGGGACACACCGGGGAGCTGTTTTTT. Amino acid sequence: CASSAGQGHTGELFF.

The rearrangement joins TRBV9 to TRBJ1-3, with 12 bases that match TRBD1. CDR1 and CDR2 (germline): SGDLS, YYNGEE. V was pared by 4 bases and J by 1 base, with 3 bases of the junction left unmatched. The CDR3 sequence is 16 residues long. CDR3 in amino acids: CASSTGQGASGNTIYF. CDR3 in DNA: TGTGCCAGCAGCACGGGACAGGGGGCATCTGGAAACACCATATATTTT.

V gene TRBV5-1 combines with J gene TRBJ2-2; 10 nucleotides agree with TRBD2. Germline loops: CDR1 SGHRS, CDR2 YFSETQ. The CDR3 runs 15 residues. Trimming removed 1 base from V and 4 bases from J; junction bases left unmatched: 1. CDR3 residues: CASSLTSGVTGELFF. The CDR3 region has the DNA TGCGCCAGCAGCTTGACTAGCGGGGTCACCGGGGAGCTGTTTTTT. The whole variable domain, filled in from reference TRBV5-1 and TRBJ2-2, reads KAGVTQTPRYLIKTRGQQVTLSCSPISGHRSVSWYQQTPGQGLQFLFEYFSETQRNKGNFPGRFSGRQFSNSRSEMNVSTLELGDSALYLCASSLTSGVTGELFFGEGSRLTVL.

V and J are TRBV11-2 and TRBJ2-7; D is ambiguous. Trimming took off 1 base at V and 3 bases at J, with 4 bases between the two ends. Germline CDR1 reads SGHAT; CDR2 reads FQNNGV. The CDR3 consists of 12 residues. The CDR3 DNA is TGTGCCAGCAGCTTAGTTATCTACGAGCAGTACTTC. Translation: CASSLVIYEQYF.

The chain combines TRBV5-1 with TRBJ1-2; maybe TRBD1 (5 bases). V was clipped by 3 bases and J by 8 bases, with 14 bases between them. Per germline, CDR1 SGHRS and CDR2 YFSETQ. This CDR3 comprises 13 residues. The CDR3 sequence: CASSSQDTKGYTF. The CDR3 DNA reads TGCGCCAGCAGCTCCCAGGACACTAAAGGCTACACCTTC.

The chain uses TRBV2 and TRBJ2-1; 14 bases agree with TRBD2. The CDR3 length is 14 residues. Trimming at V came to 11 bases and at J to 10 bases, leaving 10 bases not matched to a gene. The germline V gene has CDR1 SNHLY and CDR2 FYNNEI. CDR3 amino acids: CALQTGLAGGEQFF. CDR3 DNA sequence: TGTGCCCTCCAGACAGGACTAGCGGGGGGAGAGCAGTTCTTC.

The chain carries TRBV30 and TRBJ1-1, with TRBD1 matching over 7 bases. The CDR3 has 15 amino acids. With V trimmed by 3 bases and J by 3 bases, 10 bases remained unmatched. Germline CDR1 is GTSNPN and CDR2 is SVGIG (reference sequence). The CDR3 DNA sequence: TGTGCCTGGAGGACAGGGCGTTTATGGTACACTGAAGCTTTCTTT. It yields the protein CAWRTGRLWYTEAFF.

The DNA of the CDR3 is TGCGCCAGCAGCTCACCAGGGGGCCCTGTCAACGAGCAGTACTTC. Its translation: CASSSPGGPVNEQYF. The rearrangement joins TRBV5-1 to TRBJ2-7; 8 positions agree with TRBD1. With 3 bases clipped from V and 5 bases from J, the junction kept 10 bases outside the gene matches. The CDR3 has 15 residues. CDR1 and CDR2 (germline): SGHRS, YFSETQ.

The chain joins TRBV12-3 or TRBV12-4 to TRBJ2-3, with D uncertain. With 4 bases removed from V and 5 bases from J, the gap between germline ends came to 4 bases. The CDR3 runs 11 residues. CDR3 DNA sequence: TGTGCCAGCAGTTATAAAGATACGCAGTATTTT. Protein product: CASSYKDTQYF.

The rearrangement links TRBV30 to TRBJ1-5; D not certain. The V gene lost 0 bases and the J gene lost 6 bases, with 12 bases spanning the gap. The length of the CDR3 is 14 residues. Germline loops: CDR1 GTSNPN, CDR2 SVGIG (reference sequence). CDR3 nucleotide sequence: TGTGCCTGGAGTGTACCGGGTGTATTTCAGCCCCAGCATTTT. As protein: CAWSVPGVFQPQHF.

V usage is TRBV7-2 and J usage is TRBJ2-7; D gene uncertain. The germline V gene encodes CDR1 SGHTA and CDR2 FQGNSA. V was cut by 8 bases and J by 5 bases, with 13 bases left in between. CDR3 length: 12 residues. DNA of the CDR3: TGTGCCAGCTCCCTCGGGTTGGACGAGCAGTACTTC. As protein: CASSLGLDEQYF. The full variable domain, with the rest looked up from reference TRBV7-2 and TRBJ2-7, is GAGVSQSPSNKVTEKGKDVELRCDPISGHTALYWYRQSLGQGLEFLIYFQGNSAPDKSGLPSDRFSAERTGGSVSTLTIQRTQQEDSAVYLCASSLGLDEQYFGPGTRLTVT.

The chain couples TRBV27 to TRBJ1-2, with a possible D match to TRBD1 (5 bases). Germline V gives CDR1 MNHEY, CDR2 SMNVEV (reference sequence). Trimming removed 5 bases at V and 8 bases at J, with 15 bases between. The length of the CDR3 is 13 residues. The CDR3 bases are TGTGCCAGCAGTAGGGCCGGGGGTGAGGGCTACACCTTC. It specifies CASSRAGGEGYTF.

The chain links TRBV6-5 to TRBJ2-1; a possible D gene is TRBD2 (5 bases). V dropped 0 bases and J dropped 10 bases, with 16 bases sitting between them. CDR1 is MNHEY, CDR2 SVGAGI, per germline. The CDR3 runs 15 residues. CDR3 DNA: TGTGCCAGCAGTTACTCCATGACTACCCCGTCCGAGCAGTTCTTC. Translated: CASSYSMTTPSEQFF.

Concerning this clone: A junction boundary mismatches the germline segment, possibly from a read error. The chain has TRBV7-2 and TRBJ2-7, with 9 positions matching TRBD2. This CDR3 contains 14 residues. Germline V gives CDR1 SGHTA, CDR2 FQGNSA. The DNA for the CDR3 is TGTGCCAGCAGCCTAGCCGGGACTAGCATGAGGCAGTACTTC. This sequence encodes CASSLAGTSMRQYF.

CDR3 sequence: CASSERSGGAFYNEQFF. The CDR3 region has the DNA TGTGCCAGCAGTGAAAGGAGCGGGGGGGCCTTCTACAATGAGCAGTTCTTC. This chain joins TRBV2 and TRBJ2-1, with 10 nucleotides matching TRBD2. This CDR3 region has 17 residues. V lost 2 bases and J lost 3; bases outside the gene matches: 7. Germline loops: CDR1 SNHLY, CDR2 FYNNEI. The full variable domain, rest sourced from reference TRBV2 and TRBJ2-1, is EPEVTQTPSHQVTQMGQEVILRCVPISNHLYFYWYRQILGQKVEFLVSFYNNEISEKSEIFDDQFSVERPDGSNFTLKIRSTKLEDSAMYFCASSERSGGAFYNEQFFGPGTRLTVL.

The chain's CDR3 is CASSSLRGGSSGNTIYF. The CDR3 DNA follows: TGTGCCAGCTCATCCCTAAGAGGGGGCTCGTCCGGAAACACCATATATTTT. The V gene is TRBV18, the J gene TRBJ1-3; 7 bases map to TRBD1. V lost 5 bases, J lost 4 bases, and 14 bases stayed unmatched. Per the germline V gene, CDR1 is KGHSH and CDR2 is LQKENI. This CDR3 contains 17 residues.

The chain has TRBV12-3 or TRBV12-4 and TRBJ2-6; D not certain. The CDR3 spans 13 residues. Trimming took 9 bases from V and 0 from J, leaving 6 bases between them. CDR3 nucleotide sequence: TGTGCCAGTCTGTACTCTGGGGCCAACGTCCTGACTTTC. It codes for CASLYSGANVLTF.

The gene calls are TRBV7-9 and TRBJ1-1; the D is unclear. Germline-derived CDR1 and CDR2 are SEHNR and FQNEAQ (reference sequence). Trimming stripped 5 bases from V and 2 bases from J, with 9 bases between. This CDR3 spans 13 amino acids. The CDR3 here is CASSPWTNTEAFF. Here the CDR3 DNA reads TGTGCCAGCAGCCCTTGGACTAACACTGAAGCTTTCTTT.

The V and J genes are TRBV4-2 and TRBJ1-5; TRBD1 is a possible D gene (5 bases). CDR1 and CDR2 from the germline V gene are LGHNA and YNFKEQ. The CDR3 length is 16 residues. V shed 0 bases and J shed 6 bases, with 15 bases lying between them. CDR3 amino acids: CASSQDFDIQAQPQHF. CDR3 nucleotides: TGTGCCAGCAGCCAAGACTTCGACATACAGGCTCAGCCCCAGCATTTT.

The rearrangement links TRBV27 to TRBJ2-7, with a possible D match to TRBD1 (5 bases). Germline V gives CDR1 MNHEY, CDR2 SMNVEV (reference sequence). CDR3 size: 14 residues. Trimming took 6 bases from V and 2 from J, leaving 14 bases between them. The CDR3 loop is CASSHRSSTYEQYF. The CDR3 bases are TGTGCCAGCAGCCACAGGAGCAGTACCTACGAGCAGTACTTC.